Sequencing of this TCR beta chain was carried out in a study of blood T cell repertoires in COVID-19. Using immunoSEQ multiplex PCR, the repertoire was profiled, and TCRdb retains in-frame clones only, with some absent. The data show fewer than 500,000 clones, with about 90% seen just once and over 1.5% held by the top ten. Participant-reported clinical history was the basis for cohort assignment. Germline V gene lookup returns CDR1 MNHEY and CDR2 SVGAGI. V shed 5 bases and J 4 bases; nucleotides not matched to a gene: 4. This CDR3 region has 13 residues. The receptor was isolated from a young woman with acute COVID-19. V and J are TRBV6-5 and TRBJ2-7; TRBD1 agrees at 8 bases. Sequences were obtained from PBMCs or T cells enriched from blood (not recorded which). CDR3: CASSIDRGYEQYF. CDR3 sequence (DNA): TGTGCCAGCAGTATCGACAGGGGTTACGAGCAGTACTTC.